The 21 T cell receptor beta chains below come from one sample, sequenced in a study of shared clonotypes between healthy human individuals. The data were produced by immunoSEQ multiplex PCR, yet TCRdb's version contains in-frame clones alone and is incomplete. The table lists about 2.1 million clones, about 93% of them singletons. CD8 cells classed as naive were CD45RO-negative and positively selected for CCR7, excluding terminally differentiated effector memory CD45RA+ cells. The sequencing input was naive CD8+ T cells from PBMCs. The receptors were sampled from a man in his late teens or twenties in good health. Some clones in this sample may be carry-over from other donors' samples.

The rearrangement uses TRBV9 and TRBJ1-3; tentative D call: TRBD1 (6 bases). CDR3 length: 18 amino acids. Trimming removed 3 bases at V and 5 bases at J, with 24 bases between. Looked up from germline, CDR1 is SGDLS and CDR2 is YYNGEE. CDR3 in amino acids: CASSAARREGVRRNTIYF. CDR3 bases: TGTGCCAGCAGCGCCGCGCGTCGAGAGGGGGTTCGCAGAAACACCATATATTTT.

This sequence joins TRBV28 and TRBJ2-2; D gene unclear. V lost 6 bases and J lost 6, with 5 bases in between. The CDR3 totals 11 residues. CDR1 is MDHEN, CDR2 SYDVKM, per germline. The chain's CDR3 is CASRLAGELFF. The CDR3 DNA sequence: TGTGCCAGCAGGCTAGCCGGGGAGCTGTTTTTT.

The chain is built from TRBV2 and TRBJ2-1, with TRBD2 as a possible D gene (5 bases). V was cut by 1 base and J by 4 bases, with 11 bases left in between. This CDR3 is 15 amino acids long. Per germline, CDR1 SNHLY and CDR2 FYNNEI. Here the CDR3 reads CASSEGTSIYNEQFF. The CDR3 DNA follows: TGTGCCAGCAGTGAAGGGACTTCGATTTACAATGAGCAGTTCTTC.

The chain recombines TRBV27 with TRBJ1-3, with TRBD1 matching over 7 bases. Germline V gene lookup returns CDR1 MNHEY and CDR2 SMNVEV (reference sequence). V lost 4 bases to trimming and J lost 0 bases; unmatched junction nucleotides: 15. This CDR3 is built from 19 residues. The CDR3 protein is CASSSLMTGQTPSGNTIYF. The CDR3 bases are TGTGCCAGCAGTTCCCTAATGACAGGGCAAACACCCTCTGGAAACACCATATATTTT.

A word on this clone: The sample has other DNA sequences that encode this CDR3 too. J is TRBJ1-3 and V is TRBV27; D remains ambiguous. Germline V gene data show CDR1 as MNHEY and CDR2 as SMNVEV (reference sequence). V was shortened by 5 bases and J by 0 bases, with 11 bases between the two germline ends. The CDR3 is 15 amino acids. DNA for the CDR3: TGTGCCAGCAGTCCCGACCGAAGCTCTGGAAACACCATATATTTT. It specifies CASSPDRSSGNTIYF.

V usage is TRBV7-3 and J usage is TRBJ1-2; TRBD1 agrees at 8 bases. The CDR3 spans 16 residues. Germline CDR1 reads SGHTA; CDR2 reads FQGTGA. The V segment lost 3 bases and the J segment 4 bases; nucleotides outside the gene matches: 10. The CDR3 bases are TGTGCCAGCAGCTTTAAAGGCCGGGACAGGAGCTATGGCTACACCTTC. Translation gives CASSFKGRDRSYGYTF.

The rearrangement links TRBV27 to TRBJ2-1, with D tentatively TRBD1 or TRBD2 (5 bases each). The germline V gene encodes CDR1 MNHEY and CDR2 SMNVEV (reference sequence). V was shortened by 6 bases and J by 9 bases, with 18 bases between the two germline ends. This CDR3 comprises 14 residues. The CDR3 loop reads CASRPGGIVGEQFF. DNA for the CDR3: TGTGCCAGCAGGCCTGGGGGAATTGTTGGTGAGCAGTTCTTC.

The chain carries TRBV9 and TRBJ2-5; 9 bases match TRBD1. CDR3 length equals 16 residues. Trimming cost V 3 bases and J 4 bases; bases outside gene matches: 10. The germline V gene has CDR1 SGDLS and CDR2 YYNGEE. This CDR3 reads CASSGQGQGGVETQYF. The CDR3 DNA is TGTGCCAGCAGCGGCCAGGGACAGGGAGGAGTAGAGACCCAGTACTTC.

This chain uses TRBV5-4 with TRBJ2-1; D gene ambiguous. CDR1 and CDR2 from the germline V gene are SGHNT and YYREEE (reference sequence). The CDR3 is 15 amino acids. The ends were cut back, 1 base at V and 5 bases at J, with 13 bases in the middle. The CDR3 nucleotides read TGTGCCAGCAGCTTGTTGAGCGTCATAGACAATGAGCAGTTCTTC. Amino acid sequence: CASSLLSVIDNEQFF.

The chain couples TRBV6-6 to TRBJ2-3; D is unclear. The germline V gene encodes CDR1 MNHNY and CDR2 SVGAGI (reference sequence). This CDR3 spans 16 amino acids. Deletions cut 0 bases from V and 6 bases from J, with 16 bases between. CDR3 sequence: CASSYSTAGDSDTQYF. CDR3 coding DNA: TGTGCCAGCAGTTACTCGACGGCAGGCGATTCGGATACGCAGTATTTT.

This clone appeared once. The chain couples TRBV5-1 to TRBJ2-1, with TRBD2 matching over 7 bases. V lost 4 bases and J lost 4; bases outside the gene matches: 8. CDR1 and CDR2 from the germline V gene are SGHRS and YFSETQ. The CDR3 length is 15 residues. The CDR3 region is CASSGPGLPYNEQFF. The CDR3 DNA follows: TGCGCCAGCAGCGGTCCGGGACTACCTTACAATGAGCAGTTCTTC.

The chain joins TRBV25-1 to TRBJ1-3; D is undetermined. Trimming shortened V by 6 bases and J by 6 bases, and 15 bases separated the two germline ends. From germline, CDR1 is MGHDK and CDR2 SYGVNS. The CDR3 covers 14 residues. The CDR3 protein is CASRPRATENTIYF. Written as DNA, the CDR3 is TGTGCCAGCAGGCCCCGTGCTACAGAAAACACCATATATTTT.

Concerning this clone itself: Other DNA sequences within the sample encode an identical CDR3. This chain joins TRBV14 and TRBJ2-1, with TRBD1 matching over 7 bases. The J segment lost 4 bases and the V segment lost 3 bases, leaving 0 bases of the junction unmatched. Germline V CDR1 and CDR2: SGHDN, FVKESK. The CDR3 has 13 residues. The CDR3 loop reads CASSQDRYNEQFF. CDR3 DNA sequence: TGTGCCAGCAGCCAGGACAGGTACAATGAGCAGTTCTTC.

The chain employs TRBV6-6 and TRBJ1-2; unclear D gene. The V gene lost 3 bases and the J gene lost 3 bases, with 11 bases spanning the gap. CDR3 length equals 14 residues. Germline CDR1 and CDR2: MNHNY and SVGAGI (reference sequence). CDR3 amino acids: CASSYPLEDYGYTF. As DNA, the CDR3 is TGTGCCAGCAGTTATCCCCTGGAGGACTATGGCTACACCTTC.

A note on this clone: The identical CDR3 is also encoded by other nucleotide sequences in the sample. This chain connects TRBV27 to TRBJ1-1; D is possibly TRBD1 (5 bases). Trimming shortened V by 6 bases and J by 1 base, and 12 bases separated the two germline ends. Germline V CDR1 and CDR2: MNHEY, SMNVEV (reference sequence). The length of the CDR3 is 14 residues. The CDR3 sequence is CASSFSGTNTEAFF. DNA for the CDR3: TGTGCCAGCAGCTTCTCCGGGACGAACACTGAAGCTTTCTTT.

The chain couples TRBV4-1 to TRBJ2-7; 12 bases are shared with TRBD2. Germline V gene data show CDR1 as MGHRA and CDR2 as YSYEKL. The CDR3 consists of 17 residues. V lost 0 bases, J lost 3 bases, and 6 bases stayed unmatched. CDR3 coding DNA: TGCGCCAGCAGCCAAGAGCCCGCGGGACTAGCGGGCTACGAGCAGTACTTC. Amino acid sequence: CASSQEPAGLAGYEQYF.

In regard to this clone: Other DNA variants within this sample encode the same CDR3. The chain carries TRBV27 and TRBJ1-5; no reliable D call. The V and J ends lost 6 bases and 2 bases respectively, with 11 bases between them. The CDR3 is 14 amino acids. Germline loops: CDR1 MNHEY, CDR2 SMNVEV (reference sequence). Here the CDR3 reads CASSLRDGNQPQHF. In DNA, the CDR3 is TGTGCCAGCAGCCTTCGCGATGGCAATCAGCCCCAGCATTTT.

The CDR3 spells CASSADRGNTIYF. The CDR3 DNA follows: TGTGCCAGCAGCGCCGACAGGGGAAACACCATATATTTT. V gene TRBV11-2 combines with J gene TRBJ1-3, with TRBD1 as a possible D gene (6 bases). With 5 bases removed from V and 4 bases from J, the gap between germline ends came to 9 bases. Germline CDR1 SGHAT, CDR2 FQNNGV. The CDR3 is made up of 13 amino acids. Using reference TRBV11-2 and TRBJ1-3 for the parts outside the CDR3, the full variable domain is EAGVAQSPRYKIIEKRQSVAFWCNPISGHATLYWYQQILGQGPKLLIQFQNNGVVDDSQLPKDRFSAERLKGVDSTLKIQPAKLEDSAVYLCASSADRGNTIYFGEGSWLTVV.

The chain has TRBV7-9 and TRBJ2-5; D is ambiguous. The length of the CDR3 is 17 residues. V lost 3 bases to trimming and J lost 2 bases, with 19 bases between them. CDR1 is SEHNR, CDR2 FQNEAQ, per germline (reference sequence). The CDR3 spells CASSFGFGWQEQETQYF. The CDR3 DNA is TGTGCCAGCAGCTTTGGTTTCGGGTGGCAGGAGCAAGAGACCCAGTACTTC.

The chain recombines TRBV27 with TRBJ2-7, with 8 bases matching TRBD2. CDR3 length: 15 residues. Germline V lookup: CDR1 MNHEY, CDR2 SMNVEV (reference sequence). Losses at the gene ends were 8 bases for V and 5 bases for J; bases not matched to a gene: 14. As DNA, the CDR3 is TGTGCCAGCCAAAGATCCCCGGGACTAGATCACGAGCAGTACTTC. Translation: CASQRSPGLDHEQYF.

Concerning this clone itself: This sample includes further DNA sequences coding for the same CDR3. CDR3 residues: CASSERDTQYF. CDR3 DNA: TGTGCCAGCAGTGAAAGGGATACGCAGTATTTT. The chain links TRBV25-1 to TRBJ2-3, with D hard to call. Looked up from germline, CDR1 is MGHDK and CDR2 is SYGVNS. V shed 2 bases and J shed 6 bases, with 3 bases lying between them. The CDR3 extends over 11 amino acids.